Sequencing of this T cell receptor beta chain was carried out in a study of control samples from healthy donors and cancer patients. Sequenced by immunoSEQ multiplex PCR; TCRdb stores in-frame clones only, minus some. The table records about 120,000 clones, more than 70% of them present only once. The CDR3 is 15 residues long. CDR1 is ENHRY, CDR2 SYGVKD, per germline. The junction had 2 bases not matched to a gene; V was cut back by 2 bases and J by 5 bases. V is TRBV10-3 and J is TRBJ1-4; TRBD1 agrees at 10 bases. This receptor was identified in a man between 60 and 75 years old in good health. The sequenced sample was blood. The CDR3 DNA reads as TGTGCCATCAGTGAGGCGGACAGGGGGAATGAAAAACTGTTTTTT. As protein: CAISEADRGNEKLFF.